This TCR beta chain was observed in a study of identical twins. The CDR3 runs 16 residues. V trimming: 3 bases; J trimming: 3 bases; junction bases outside the gene matches: 13. The germline V gene encodes CDR1 DFQATT and CDR2 SNEGSKA (reference sequence). Regarding this clonotype: Its antigen is not identified.

Findings and limits, study-wide: It was possible that invariant MAIT and iNKT cells partly confounded the zero-insertion analyses. It was cross-sectional statistical analysis, not following the same donors, that the conclusions relied on. Twins shared beta out-of-frame sequences in excess, but this excess was weaker.

The cDNA had a unique molecular identifier and a template-switch universal primer site. TCRdb re-called the 5' RACE reads with MiXCR, one entry per CDR3 protein. Of 450,000 to 650,000 distinct CDR3 sequences listed, more than 9% are singletons. This same sample was also part of a study on yellow fever vaccine responses in identical twins.

Material: PBMCs. The chain employs TRBV20-1 and TRBJ2-7; 8 bases fit TRBD1. This clonotype was obtained from a young woman in good health. CDR3 protein: CSASDGATGGIYEQYF. For the CDR3, the DNA is TGCAGTGCTAGTGACGGCGCAACAGGGGGTATCTACGAGCAGTACTTC.